The T cell receptor (beta chain) described here comes from a study of technical replicates of blood from a handful of donors. The CDR3 runs 11 residues. Per the germline V gene, CDR1 is MNHEY and CDR2 is SVGAGI. The V end was cut by 10 bases, the J end by 7 bases, with 13 bases between. Produced via immunoSEQ multiplex PCR; TCRdb's table is partial and in-frame only. The repertoire holds around 69,000 clones, with 95% to 97% as singletons. The sequencing input was T cells isolated from PBMCs. The sequence came from a human donor in good health. The chain recombines TRBV6-5 with TRBJ1-2; perhaps TRBD1 as D (5 bases). The CDR3 reads CATTSGGGYTF. For the CDR3, the DNA is TGTGCCACGACCTCCGGGGGTGGCTACACCTTC.